The TCR beta chain under discussion was sequenced for a study of graft-versus-host responses after intestinal transplantation. Across the study: Multivisceral, liver-intestinal, or isolated intestinal transplants were performed in recipients. General study findings and limits: Recipient marrow harbored GvH clones, some of which surfaced first in ileum or blood.

Data came from immunoSEQ multiplex PCR; TCRdb stores just in-frame clones and leaves some out. The table shows roughly 73,000 clones, with around nine tenths occurring only once. Details on this clone: What it binds is unknown.

V was clipped by 7 bases and J by 1 base; unmatched bases: 10. This CDR3 contains 16 residues. The V gene's germline CDR1 is SGDLS and CDR2 YYNGEE. The TCR originated in a human donor who was the organ donor for an intestinal transplant. The chain links TRBV9 to TRBJ2-3; TRBD1 matches 9 bases. The input for sequencing was unstimulated CD8+ T cells sorted from spleen or lymph node cells, taken before transplant. The CDR3 DNA reads as TGTGCCAGCGCGAAACAGGGGGCTTGGGGCACAGATACGCAGTATTTT. This translates into CASAKQGAWGTDTQYF.